One and the same sample provided the 26 T cell receptor beta chains below, sequenced in a study of PD-L1 blockade in urothelial cancer. Using immunoSEQ multiplex PCR, the repertoire was profiled, and TCRdb retains in-frame clones only, with some absent. The table records roughly 130,000 clones, less than 85% of them present only once. The sample's time point: pretreatment peripheral blood. The sequenced sample was PBMCs, obtained around atezolizumab (anti-PD-L1) treatment. Every receptor here comes from a man in his fifties with urothelial cancer.

CDR3 sequence reads: CAISSSGNTIYF. The CDR3 DNA reads as TGTGCCATCAGCAGCTCTGGAAACACCATATATTTT. This sequence joins TRBV10-3 and TRBJ1-3; no firm D call. V lost 6 bases and J 0 bases, leaving 3 bases between the germline ends. CDR3 length: 12 residues. Per germline, CDR1 ENHRY and CDR2 SYGVKD.

V is TRBV5-1 and J is TRBJ2-3; D call uncertain. The CDR3 runs 15 residues. Germline V CDR1 and CDR2: SGHRS, YFSETQ. Trimming took off 0 bases at V and 0 bases at J, with 8 bases between the two ends. The CDR3 here is CASSLAEPSTDTQYF. Here the CDR3 DNA reads TGCGCCAGCAGCTTGGCGGAGCCTAGCACAGATACGCAGTATTTT.

The chain has TRBV28 and TRBJ2-2, with D maybe TRBD1 (5 bases). The V end lost 3 bases, the J end lost 4 bases, and 12 bases lay between the germline ends. The CDR3 extends over 15 amino acids. CDR1 is MDHEN, CDR2 SYDVKM, per germline. CDR3 amino acids: CASSLTEPLTGELFF. CDR3 nucleotide sequence: TGTGCCAGCAGTTTGACAGAACCCCTCACCGGGGAGCTGTTTTTT.

CDR3 nucleotides: TGTGCCAGCAGTTTATCGAGGACAGGGTTGCCCGAGCAGTACTTC. Encoded protein: CASSLSRTGLPEQYF. The chain has TRBV27 and TRBJ2-7, with 8 bases lining up with TRBD1. Looked up from germline, CDR1 is MNHEY and CDR2 is SMNVEV (reference sequence). The length of the CDR3 is 15 residues. V lost 0 bases, J lost 6 bases, and 7 bases stayed unmatched.

V is TRBV9 and J is TRBJ2-1; 7 bases map to TRBD1. This CDR3 spans 14 amino acids. Germline lookup yields CDR1 SGDLS and CDR2 YYNGEE. The CDR3 region is CATNRGQIDNEQFF. The CDR3 nucleotides read TGTGCTACAAATCGGGGACAGATAGACAATGAGCAGTTCTTC.

V is TRBV28 and J is TRBJ1-5; D is undetermined. V was pared by 6 bases and J by 5 bases, with 20 bases between. The CDR3 has 16 amino acids. Per the germline V gene, CDR1 is MDHEN and CDR2 is SYDVKM. The CDR3 DNA reads as TGTGCCAGCAGCCCTATGGCAGGAAATGGTGATCAGCCCCAGCATTTT. It translates to CASSPMAGNGDQPQHF.

This sequence joins TRBV6-1 and TRBJ1-2, with a possible D match to TRBD1 (6 bases). V lost 4 bases, J lost 0 bases, and 21 bases lay in between. The CDR3 runs 18 residues. Germline V lookup: CDR1 MNHNS, CDR2 SASEGT. The CDR3 DNA reads TGTGCCAGCAGTGTAGGGGGGGGCGCTTGGGGGCCTAACTATGGCTACACCTTC. Its translation is CASSVGGGAWGPNYGYTF.

J is TRBJ2-2 and V is TRBV28; D ambiguous. CDR1 is MDHEN, CDR2 SYDVKM, per germline. Trimming pared 8 bases from V and 2 bases from J, leaving 12 bases between. The CDR3 loop spans 14 amino acids. The CDR3 spells CASRARLNTGELFF. As DNA, the CDR3 is TGTGCCAGCCGAGCGCGTCTAAACACCGGGGAGCTGTTTTTT.

The chain links TRBV7-6 to TRBJ2-1; no definite D call. This CDR3 comprises 16 residues. The germline V and J ends were trimmed by 2 bases and 0 bases, with 11 bases remaining between them. Looked up from germline, CDR1 is SGHVS and CDR2 is FNYEAQ. The CDR3 region is CASSLSGGYSYNEQFF. The CDR3 DNA reads as TGTGCCAGCAGCTTATCGGGTGGTTACTCCTACAATGAGCAGTTCTTC.

The V and J genes are TRBV5-4 and TRBJ1-5; 8 bases map to TRBD1. V gave up 1 base and J gave up 0 bases; unmatched junction bases: 12. CDR3 length: 19 residues. The germline V gene encodes CDR1 SGHNT and CDR2 YYREEE (reference sequence). CDR3 nucleotide sequence: TGTGCCAGCAGCTTGACTCTAGGGACAGGTCTTTATAGCAATCAGCCCCAGCATTTT. Residues: CASSLTLGTGLYSNQPQHF.

The rearrangement links TRBV2 to TRBJ2-5; D is perhaps TRBD1 (5 bases). Germline assignment: CDR1 SNHLY and CDR2 FYNNEI. Trimming took 4 bases from V and 5 from J, leaving 14 bases between them. The CDR3 has 14 amino acids. The CDR3 DNA follows: TGTGCCAGCAGTGGGCGCAGGGCTATGGAGACCCAGTACTTC. It translates to CASSGRRAMETQYF.

The rearrangement uses TRBV4-1 and TRBJ2-3; D may be TRBD1 (6 bases). V was trimmed by 5 bases and J by 5 bases, leaving 20 bases between them. The CDR3 runs 16 residues. Germline assignment: CDR1 MGHRA and CDR2 YSYEKL. The CDR3 nucleotides are TGCGCCAGCAGCTCAGGGGTAGCGCAAAAGAAAGATACGCAGTATTTT. It codes for CASSSGVAQKKDTQYF.

CDR3 residues: CASSPGPAEGNEQFF. DNA of the CDR3: TGCGCCAGCAGCCCCGGGCCCGCCGAGGGTAATGAGCAGTTCTTC. The chain employs TRBV5-1 and TRBJ2-1; D might be TRBD2 (5 bases). V shed 4 bases and J shed 7 bases, with 18 bases lying between them. The CDR3 contains 15 residues. Germline assignment: CDR1 SGHRS and CDR2 YFSETQ.

The rearrangement uses TRBV10-1 and TRBJ1-5; D call uncertain. Between the trimmed V and J ends, which lost 0 bases and 0 bases, there was a span of 21 bases. The CDR3 loop spans 20 amino acids. Per germline, CDR1 WNHNN and CDR2 SYGVQD (reference sequence). CDR3 nucleotides: TGCGCCAGCAGTGAGTCCACAGTGCCTTCCTCACTGTGTAGCAATCAGCCCCAGCATTTT. Its translation is CASSESTVPSSLCSNQPQHF.

This chain uses TRBV18 with TRBJ2-1, with 8 bases lining up with TRBD1. CDR1 KGHSH and CDR2 LQKENI come from the germline V gene. This CDR3 has 13 residues. J lost 8 bases, V lost 3 bases, and 3 bases had no gene match. The CDR3 DNA follows: TGTGCCAGCTCACCGGCAGGGGGCTATGAGCAGTTCTTC. This gives the protein CASSPAGGYEQFF.

The sample holds one count of this clone. The rearrangement uses TRBV11-2 and TRBJ1-3; D is ambiguous. The CDR3 loop spans 15 amino acids. Trimming took 4 bases from V and 4 from J, leaving 14 bases between them. Germline V gives CDR1 SGHAT, CDR2 FQNNGV. The CDR3 coding sequence is TGTGCCAGCAGCTCGCCTGGGAGGGAAGGAAACACCATATATTTT. Amino acids: CASSSPGREGNTIYF.

The rearrangement joins TRBV28 to TRBJ2-7; 8 positions match TRBD2. Germline V CDR1 and CDR2: MDHEN, SYDVKM. The CDR3 loop spans 15 amino acids. Germline trimming cut 2 bases from V and 5 bases from J; bases unmatched to any gene: 8. The CDR3 DNA sequence: TGTGCCAGCAGTTTAGGGGGGACTAGGGGGGACGAGCAGTACTTC. This codes for CASSLGGTRGDEQYF.

The chain joins TRBV5-1 to TRBJ1-5; 8 bases line up with TRBD1. The CDR3 totals 13 residues. With V trimmed by 4 bases and J by 7 bases, 4 bases remained unmatched. The germline V gene has CDR1 SGHRS and CDR2 YFSETQ. The CDR3 region has the DNA TGCGCCAGCAGCCACGGACAGGGACAGCCCCAGCATTTT. It encodes CASSHGQGQPQHF.

This chain connects TRBV6-1 to TRBJ1-2; TRBD1 is a possible D gene (6 bases). The CDR3 sequence is 13 residues long. The V gene's germline CDR1 is MNHNS and CDR2 SASEGT. V lost 6 bases and J 6 bases, leaving 14 bases between the germline ends. CDR3 coding DNA: TGTGCCAGCAGCCCCGGGACAATGGATGGCTACACCTTC. This gives the protein CASSPGTMDGYTF.

The gene calls are TRBV19 and TRBJ1-2; D remains unclear. Germline CDR1 is LNHDA and CDR2 is SQIVND (reference sequence). The CDR3 runs 14 residues. V lost 6 bases and J 2 bases, leaving 13 bases between the germline ends. CDR3 DNA: TGTGCCAGTAGATCCCGCGGGCAGAACTATGGCTACACCTTC. Amino acids: CASRSRGQNYGYTF.

J is TRBJ2-5 and V is TRBV2; a possible D gene is TRBD2 (6 bases). CDR3 size: 12 residues. Between the trimmed V and J ends, which lost 5 bases and 5 bases, there was a span of 9 bases. The germline V gene encodes CDR1 SNHLY and CDR2 FYNNEI. The CDR3: CASSRRVETQYF. The DNA for the CDR3 is TGTGCCAGCAGTCGGAGGGTGGAGACCCAGTACTTC.

The chain employs TRBV15 and TRBJ2-3, with TRBD1 matching 9 bases. Germline trimming cut 3 bases from V and 7 bases from J; bases unmatched to any gene: 8. CDR3 size: 15 residues. Germline V gene data show CDR1 as LNHNV and CDR2 as YYDKDF (reference sequence). The CDR3 DNA follows: TGTGCCACCAGCAGTACCGGGACAGGGATGTATACGCAGTATTTT. Translated, it gives CATSSTGTGMYTQYF.

The V gene is TRBV27, the J gene TRBJ2-1; D is unresolved. Germline V gives CDR1 MNHEY, CDR2 SMNVEV (reference sequence). The CDR3 covers 12 residues. Trimming cost V 6 bases and J 5 bases, with 8 bases left between them. CDR3 bases: TGTGCCAGCAGCCTGGCCAACAATGAGCAGTTCTTC. Protein sequence: CASSLANNEQFF.

The chain is built from TRBV6-5 and TRBJ2-7; TRBD2 matches at 13 bases. Trimming removed 6 bases from V and 4 bases from J; junction bases left unmatched: 6. The CDR3 has 15 amino acids. Looked up from germline, CDR1 is MNHEY and CDR2 is SVGAGI. In nucleotides, the CDR3 is TGTGCCAGCAGGCCACTAGCGGGAGGGGATTACGAGCAGTACTTC. Residues: CASRPLAGGDYEQYF.

The chain uses TRBV28 and TRBJ1-2, with D tentatively TRBD1 (6 bases). CDR1 and CDR2 from the germline V gene are MDHEN and SYDVKM. V was pared by 8 bases and J by 1 base, with 20 bases between. The CDR3 has 16 amino acids. This CDR3 is CASETTGHGYNYGYTF. CDR3 sequence (DNA): TGTGCCAGCGAAACTACGGGACATGGGTATAACTATGGCTACACCTTC.

The chain recombines TRBV2 with TRBJ2-1; D is possibly TRBD2 (6 bases). The CDR3 is 15 amino acids. V dropped 5 bases and J dropped 4 bases, with 15 bases sitting between them. Germline lookup yields CDR1 SNHLY and CDR2 FYNNEI. DNA of the CDR3: TGTGCCAGCAGTCCGGAGGGGCTCACTTACAATGAGCAGTTCTTC. It translates to CASSPEGLTYNEQFF.